The clone carrying this T cell receptor (beta chain) was seen a single time. Germline and junction disagree at one end, which may indicate a read error. This record belongs to a study of blood T cells in healthy people across ages. A second PCR, run for about 6 to 11 cycles, used a sample-barcoded 5' primer plus a J-beta primer mix. TCRdb passed the 5' RACE reads through MiXCR, listing each CDR3 protein once. In the table there are some 890,000 distinct CDR3 sequences, 29% of which are singletons. The CDR3 extends over 16 amino acids. Germline V gene sequence: CDR1 KGHDR, CDR2 SFDVKD. The sample also formed part of further work on T cells of mothers and their children.

The chain has TRBV24-1 and TRBJ2-2; 11 bases map to TRBD2. The sequencing sample was made of blood. This TCR was sampled from a woman between 40 and 55 years old in good health. The CDR3 loop reads CATSSTSGGGLGKLFF. As DNA, the CDR3 is TGTGCCACCAGTTCAACTAGCGGGGGAGGTCTCGGGAAGCTGTTTTTT.